The TCR beta chain described here comes from a study of T cells after posttransplantation cyclophosphamide. Whole-study findings and limits: Skin or GI-infiltrating T cells shared few TRB sequences with blood.

The CDR3 is made up of 15 amino acids. Deletions cut 0 bases from V and 1 base from J, with 10 bases between. From germline, CDR1 is SGDLS and CDR2 YYNGEE. In its sample, this clone was seen many times. Its antigen remains unidentified. A marrow graft followed busulfan-fludarabine conditioning, with cyclophosphamide on days +3 and +4. Some clones are missing from TCRdb's copy, which holds only in-frame ones; the method was immunoSEQ multiplex PCR. Recorded here are under 1,500 clones, none singletons. Specimen: PBMCs, collected 84 days after allogeneic stem cell transplant with posttransplant cyclophosphamide. The V and J genes are TRBV9 and TRBJ2-5, with unresolved D. The sequence was collected from a male patient in his thirties who received an allogeneic stem cell transplant from a related donor, was CMV-positive, and had no GVHD. Some T cells may have come from the graft donor. The CDR3 here is CASSVGVRFQETQYF. The CDR3 region has the DNA TGTGCCAGCAGCGTAGGGGTGCGGTTCCAAGAGACCCAGTACTTC. The full variable domain, in which reference TRBV9 and TRBJ2-5 provide the parts outside the CDR3, is DSGVTQTPKHLITATGQRVTLRCSPRSGDLSVYWYQQSLDQGLQFLIQYYNGEERAKGNILERFSAQQFPDLHSELNLSSLELGDSALYFCASSVGVRFQETQYFGPGTRLLVL.